This TCR beta chain derives from a study of control samples from healthy donors and cancer patients. The germline CDR1 and CDR2 sequences are SGHAT and FQNNGV. This CDR3 has 15 amino acids. Trimming cost V 7 bases and J 4 bases; bases outside gene matches: 13. Sequenced by immunoSEQ multiplex PCR; TCRdb stores in-frame clones only, minus some. The sample lists about 150,000 clones, approximately 93% occurring once. The chain links TRBV11-2 to TRBJ2-7, with 7 nucleotides matching TRBD2. The origin of this receptor is a man aged 40-50 years in good health. Sequencing was carried out using blood. The CDR3 DNA follows: TGTGCCAGCACTTCCAACCCGGTCGGGGGGTACGAGCAGTACTTC. This codes for CASTSNPVGGYEQYF. Drawing the rest from reference TRBV11-2 and TRBJ2-7, the complete variable domain is EAGVAQSPRYKIIEKRQSVAFWCNPISGHATLYWYQQILGQGPKLLIQFQNNGVVDDSQLPKDRFSAERLKGVDSTLKIQPAKLEDSAVYLCASTSNPVGGYEQYFGPGTRLTVT.